The 12 T cell receptor beta chains below all came from one sample that was sequenced in a study of response to subunit inactivated influenza vaccine. TCRdb itself ran the RT-PCR reads through MiXCR, one entry per CDR3 protein. Here the sample spans some 550,000 distinct CDR3 sequences, roughly a quarter being singletons. The sample was also linked to a second study, of T cells expressing NK-cell markers. According to that study: TCR beta cDNA was made by 5'RACE template switching with UMIs.

The input for sequencing was CD4+ T cells sorted from PBMCs, taken 11 to 12 days after vaccination. These receptors were taken from a man in his forties or fifties who received an inactivated influenza vaccine.

This clonotype was recorded a few times. The chain uses TRBV5-1 and TRBJ2-2, with D perhaps matching TRBD1 (5 bases). The CDR3 is 15 residues long. Germline assignment: CDR1 SGHRS and CDR2 YFSETQ. V lost 5 bases to trimming and J lost 0 bases, with 11 bases between them. The CDR3 reads CASSFQGPNTGELFF. CDR3 bases: TGCGCCAGCAGTTTTCAGGGTCCGAACACCGGGGAGCTGTTTTTT.

This clonotype was recorded many times. The chain couples TRBV3-1 to TRBJ2-2; TRBD1 is a possible D gene (5 bases). V was cut by 3 bases and J by 4 bases, with 12 bases left in between. Germline V gene sequence: CDR1 LGHDT, CDR2 YNNKEL (reference sequence). The CDR3 sequence is 15 residues long. The CDR3 DNA sequence: TGTGCCAGCAGCCAGCGACAGAGTGGCACCGGGGAGCTGTTTTTT. This sequence encodes CASSQRQSGTGELFF. Complete variable domain (other parts from reference TRBV3-1 and TRBJ2-2): DTAVSQTPKYLVTQMGNDKSIKCEQNLGHDTMYWYKQDSKKFLKIMFSYNNKELIINETVPNRFSPKSPDKAHLNLHINSLELGDSAVYFCASSQRQSGTGELFFGEGSRLTVL.

This clonotype occurred many times. The chain is built from TRBV4-1 and TRBJ2-3; 14 nucleotides agree with TRBD2. The CDR3 totals 21 residues. Looked up from germline, CDR1 is MGHRA and CDR2 is YSYEKL. The junction had 15 bases not matched to a gene; V was cut back by 4 bases and J by 0 bases. The CDR3 DNA sequence: TGCGCCAGCAGCCTTGCCTCCAGACTAGCGGGGGGGCCGACTAGCACAGATACGCAGTATTTT. It encodes CASSLASRLAGGPTSTDTQYF.

The chain couples TRBV10-3 to TRBJ2-2; no definite D call. CDR3 length: 15 amino acids. Germline CDR1 reads ENHRY; CDR2 reads SYGVKD. The V gene lost 0 bases and the J gene lost 3 bases, with 8 bases spanning the gap. The CDR3, as DNA: TGTGCCATCAGTGAGTCCGGGTATCACACCGGGGAGCTGTTTTTT. Translating gives CAISESGYHTGELFF.

This clonotype has only a few counts. This sequence joins TRBV6-1 and TRBJ1-1; no clear D gene. CDR3 length: 13 amino acids. V was shortened by 1 base and J by 1 base, with 4 bases between the two germline ends. Germline V lookup: CDR1 MNHNS, CDR2 SASEGT. This chain's CDR3 is CASSEVWNTEAFF. The CDR3 nucleotides read TGTGCCAGCAGTGAAGTGTGGAACACTGAAGCTTTCTTT.

This clonotype turned up a few times. The chain combines TRBV4-1 with TRBJ1-2, with D tentatively TRBD1 (5 bases). The V and J ends lost 0 bases and 0 bases respectively, with 11 bases between them. This CDR3 region has 16 residues. Germline CDR1 reads MGHRA; CDR2 reads YSYEKL. This CDR3 reads CASSQEGRATNYGYTF. CDR3 DNA sequence: TGCGCCAGCAGCCAAGAGGGACGGGCAACTAACTATGGCTACACCTTC.

Of note for this clonotype: A much larger clone differs from this one at a single base, so this may be a read error. The genes are TRBV29-1 and TRBJ2-3; D unresolved. In germline, CDR1 is SQVTM, CDR2 ANQGSEA. This CDR3 spans 10 amino acids. This CDR3 is CSLDSDTQYF. CDR3 in DNA: TGCAGCCTTGATTCAGATACGCAGTATTTT.

This clonotype has a handful of counts. The chain has TRBV6-6 and TRBJ1-1; possible D gene TRBD1, 6 bases. Trimming removed 4 bases from V and 8 bases from J, with 11 bases in between. The germline CDR1 and CDR2 sequences are MNHNY and SVGAGI (reference sequence). CDR3 length: 12 residues. The CDR3 loop is CASSSQGPEAFF. Here the CDR3 DNA reads TGTGCCAGCAGTTCCCAGGGGCCCGAAGCTTTCTTT.

The chain uses TRBV7-2 and TRBJ2-1; 13 bases fit TRBD2. V shed 5 bases, J shed 7 bases, and the junction held 5 bases outside the gene matches. Germline assignment: CDR1 SGHTA and CDR2 FQGNSA. The CDR3 runs 15 residues. DNA of the CDR3: TGTGCCAGCAGCAGAAGGACTAGCGGGGGTAATGAGCAGTTCTTC. Translating it yields CASSRRTSGGNEQFF.

In this sample, this clonotype turned up a few times. V and J are TRBV20-1 and TRBJ2-7; 8 nucleotides match TRBD2. CDR1 and CDR2 from the germline V gene are DFQATT and SNEGSKA (reference sequence). V dropped 3 bases and J dropped 2; count of bases not matched to a gene: 3. The CDR3 runs to 13 residues. The CDR3 reads CSARPSGPYEQYF. The CDR3 nucleotides are TGCAGTGCTAGGCCTAGCGGGCCCTACGAGCAGTACTTC.

This clonotype was seen many times. The V gene is TRBV4-3, the J gene TRBJ1-2, with no clear D. The V end was cut by 0 bases, the J end by 0 bases, with 8 bases between. Germline lookup yields CDR1 LGHNA and CDR2 YSLEER. This CDR3 spans 15 amino acids. CDR3 in amino acids: CASSQDLGANYGYTF. The DNA of the CDR3 is TGCGCCAGCAGCCAAGATCTTGGAGCTAACTATGGCTACACCTTC.

This clonotype was counted only a few times. V is TRBV7-2 and J is TRBJ2-1; TRBD2 matches at 8 bases. Per germline, CDR1 SGHTA and CDR2 FQGNSA. V was clipped by 8 bases and J by 0 bases; unmatched bases: 6. The CDR3 contains 15 residues. CDR3 in amino acids: CASGTGTSSYNEQFF. CDR3 nucleotides: TGTGCCAGCGGTACCGGGACTAGCTCCTACAATGAGCAGTTCTTC. The full variable domain, its missing parts supplied by reference TRBV7-2 and TRBJ2-1, is GAGVSQSPSNKVTEKGKDVELRCDPISGHTALYWYRQSLGQGLEFLIYFQGNSAPDKSGLPSDRFSAERTGGSVSTLTIQRTQQEDSAVYLCASGTGTSSYNEQFFGPGTRLTVL.